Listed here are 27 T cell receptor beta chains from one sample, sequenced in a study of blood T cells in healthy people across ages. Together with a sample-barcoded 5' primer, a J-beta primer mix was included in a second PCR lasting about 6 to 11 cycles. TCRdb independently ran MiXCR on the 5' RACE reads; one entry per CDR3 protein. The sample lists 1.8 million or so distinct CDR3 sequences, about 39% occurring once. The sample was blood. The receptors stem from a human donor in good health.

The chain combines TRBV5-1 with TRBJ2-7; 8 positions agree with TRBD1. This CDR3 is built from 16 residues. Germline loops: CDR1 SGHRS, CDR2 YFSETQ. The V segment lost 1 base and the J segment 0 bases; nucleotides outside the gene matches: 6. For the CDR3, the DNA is TGCGCCAGCAGCTTGCTTGGGACAGGCGCCTCCTACGAGCAGTACTTC. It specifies CASSLLGTGASYEQYF.

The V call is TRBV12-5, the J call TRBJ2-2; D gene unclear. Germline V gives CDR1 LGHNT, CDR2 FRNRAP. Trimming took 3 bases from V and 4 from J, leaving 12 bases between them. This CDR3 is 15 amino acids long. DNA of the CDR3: TGTGCTAGTGGTTTTGTGGGAATGAGCACCGGGGAGCTGTTTTTT. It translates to CASGFVGMSTGELFF.

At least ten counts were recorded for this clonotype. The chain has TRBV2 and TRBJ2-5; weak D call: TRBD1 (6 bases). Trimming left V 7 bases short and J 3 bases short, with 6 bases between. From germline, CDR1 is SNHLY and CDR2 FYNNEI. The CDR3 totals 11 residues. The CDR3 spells CASKGEETQYF. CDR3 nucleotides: TGTGCCAGCAAGGGGGAAGAGACCCAGTACTTC. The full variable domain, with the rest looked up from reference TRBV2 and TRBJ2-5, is EPEVTQTPSHQVTQMGQEVILRCVPISNHLYFYWYRQILGQKVEFLVSFYNNEISEKSEIFDDQFSVERPDGSNFTLKIRSTKLEDSAMYFCASKGEETQYFGPGTRLLVL.

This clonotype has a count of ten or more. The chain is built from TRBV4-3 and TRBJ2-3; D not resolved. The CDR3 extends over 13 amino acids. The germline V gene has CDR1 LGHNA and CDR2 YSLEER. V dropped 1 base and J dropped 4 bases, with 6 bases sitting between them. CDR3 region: CASSQVRADTQYF. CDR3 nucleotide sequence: TGCGCCAGCAGCCAAGTAAGGGCAGATACGCAGTATTTT.

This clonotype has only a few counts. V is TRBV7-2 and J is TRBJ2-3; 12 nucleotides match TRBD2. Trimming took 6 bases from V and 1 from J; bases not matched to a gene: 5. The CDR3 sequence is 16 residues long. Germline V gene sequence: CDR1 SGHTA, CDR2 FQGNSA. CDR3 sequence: CASRESSGGGTDTQYF. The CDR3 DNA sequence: TGTGCCAGCAGGGAGTCTAGCGGGGGGGGCACAGATACGCAGTATTTT.

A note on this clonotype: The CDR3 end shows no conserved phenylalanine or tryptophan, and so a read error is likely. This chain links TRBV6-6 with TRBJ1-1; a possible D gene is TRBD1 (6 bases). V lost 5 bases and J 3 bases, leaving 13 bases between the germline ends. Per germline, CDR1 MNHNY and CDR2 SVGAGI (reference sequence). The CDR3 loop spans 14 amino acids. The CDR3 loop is CASSPRGLDTEAFC. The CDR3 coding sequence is TGTGCCAGCAGTCCACGGGGGCTGGACACTGAAGCTTTCTGT.

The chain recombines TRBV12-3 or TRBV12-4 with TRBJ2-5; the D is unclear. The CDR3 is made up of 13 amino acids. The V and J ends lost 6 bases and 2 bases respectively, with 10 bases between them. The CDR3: CASSSNTQETQYF. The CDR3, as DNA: TGTGCCAGCAGCTCGAATACTCAAGAGACCCAGTACTTC.

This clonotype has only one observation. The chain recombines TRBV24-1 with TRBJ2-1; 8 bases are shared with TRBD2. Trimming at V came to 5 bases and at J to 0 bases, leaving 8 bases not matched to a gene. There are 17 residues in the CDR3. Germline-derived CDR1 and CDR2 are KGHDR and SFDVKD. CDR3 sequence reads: CATSVGAGENSYNEQFF. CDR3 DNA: TGTGCCACCAGTGTCGGAGCGGGGGAGAACTCCTACAATGAGCAGTTCTTC.

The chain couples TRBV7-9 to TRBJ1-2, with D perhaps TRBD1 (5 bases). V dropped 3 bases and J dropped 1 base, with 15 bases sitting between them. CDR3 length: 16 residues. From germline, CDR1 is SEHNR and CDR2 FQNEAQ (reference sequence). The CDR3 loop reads CASSFGIHGGNYGYTF. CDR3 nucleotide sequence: TGTGCCAGCAGCTTCGGCATACACGGGGGTAACTATGGCTACACCTTC.

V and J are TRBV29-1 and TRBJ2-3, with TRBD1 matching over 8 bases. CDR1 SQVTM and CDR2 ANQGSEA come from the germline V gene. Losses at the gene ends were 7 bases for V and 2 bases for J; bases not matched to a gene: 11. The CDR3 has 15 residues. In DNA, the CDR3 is TGCAGCGCCCTGCGCCCCAGGGGGCTCACAGATACGCAGTATTTT. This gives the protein CSALRPRGLTDTQYF.

Here the CDR3 reads CASSYLPPRGGNQPQHF. In nucleotides, the CDR3 is TGTGCCAGCAGTTACCTTCCCCCGAGAGGGGGGAATCAGCCCCAGCATTTT. J is TRBJ1-5 and V is TRBV6-6; D may be TRBD1 (6 bases). Germline V CDR1 and CDR2: MNHNY, SVGAGI (reference sequence). The CDR3 is 17 residues long. V lost 2 bases, J lost 4 bases, and 18 bases lay in between.

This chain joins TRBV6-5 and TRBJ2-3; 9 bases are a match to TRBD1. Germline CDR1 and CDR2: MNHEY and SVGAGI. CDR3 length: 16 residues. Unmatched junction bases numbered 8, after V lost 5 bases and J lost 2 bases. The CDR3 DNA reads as TGTGCCAGCAGTCACCGGACAGGGGACAACACAGATACGCAGTATTTT. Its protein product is CASSHRTGDNTDTQYF.

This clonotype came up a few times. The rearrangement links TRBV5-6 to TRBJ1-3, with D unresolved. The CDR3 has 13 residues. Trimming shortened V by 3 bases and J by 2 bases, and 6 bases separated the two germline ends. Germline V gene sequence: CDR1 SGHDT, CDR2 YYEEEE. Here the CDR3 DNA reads TGTGCCAGCAGCTCGGCACCTGGAAACACCATATATTTT. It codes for CASSSAPGNTIYF.

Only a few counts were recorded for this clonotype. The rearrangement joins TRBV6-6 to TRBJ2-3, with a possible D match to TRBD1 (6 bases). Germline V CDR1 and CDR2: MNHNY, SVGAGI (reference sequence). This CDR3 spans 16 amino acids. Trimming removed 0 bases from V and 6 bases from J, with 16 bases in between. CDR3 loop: CASSYSRDTRGDTQYF. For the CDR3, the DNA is TGTGCCAGCAGTTACTCGAGGGACACCCGGGGTGATACGCAGTATTTT.

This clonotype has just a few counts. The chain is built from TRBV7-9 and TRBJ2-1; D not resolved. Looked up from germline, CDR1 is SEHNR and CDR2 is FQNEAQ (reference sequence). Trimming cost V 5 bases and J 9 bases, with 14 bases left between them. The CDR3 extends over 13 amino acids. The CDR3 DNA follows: TGTGCCAGCAGCCCGGCAGCTCCCGGTGAGCAGTTCTTC. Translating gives CASSPAAPGEQFF.

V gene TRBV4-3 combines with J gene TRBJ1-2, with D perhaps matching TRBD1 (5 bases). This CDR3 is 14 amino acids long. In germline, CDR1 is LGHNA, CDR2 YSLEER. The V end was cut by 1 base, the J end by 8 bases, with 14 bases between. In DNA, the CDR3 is TGCGCCAGCAGCCAAGTGCGCAGAGGGGACGGCTACACCTTC. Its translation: CASSQVRRGDGYTF.

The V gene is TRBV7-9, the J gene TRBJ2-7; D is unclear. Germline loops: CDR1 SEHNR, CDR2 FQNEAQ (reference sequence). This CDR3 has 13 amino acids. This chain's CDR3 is CASQFWDSHEQYF. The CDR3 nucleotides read TGTGCGAGCCAATTTTGGGATTCCCACGAGCAGTACTTC.

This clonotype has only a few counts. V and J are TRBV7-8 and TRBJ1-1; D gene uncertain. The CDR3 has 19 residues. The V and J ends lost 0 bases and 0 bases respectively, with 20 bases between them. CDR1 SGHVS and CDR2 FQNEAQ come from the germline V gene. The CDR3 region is CASSLASIGSVTMNTEAFF. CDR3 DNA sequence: TGTGCCAGCAGCTTAGCTAGTATCGGTTCAGTTACGATGAACACTGAAGCTTTCTTT.

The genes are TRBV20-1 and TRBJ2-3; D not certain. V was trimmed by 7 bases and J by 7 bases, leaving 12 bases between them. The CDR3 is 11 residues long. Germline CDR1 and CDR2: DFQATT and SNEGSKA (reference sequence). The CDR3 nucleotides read TGCAGTGTCCCCGGTGGGAATACGCAGTATTTT. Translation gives CSVPGGNTQYF.

The CDR3 region has the DNA TGTGCCAGCAGTTACACGGGGGACGATAAGTGGGATGAGCAGTTCTTC. It translates to CASSYTGDDKWDEQFF. The rearrangement links TRBV6-2 or TRBV6-3 to TRBJ2-1, with a weak D call TRBD2 (6 bases). CDR1 is MNHEY and CDR2 is SVGEGT in the germline V gene. This CDR3 region has 16 residues. Trimming stripped 2 bases from V and 8 bases from J, with 19 bases between.

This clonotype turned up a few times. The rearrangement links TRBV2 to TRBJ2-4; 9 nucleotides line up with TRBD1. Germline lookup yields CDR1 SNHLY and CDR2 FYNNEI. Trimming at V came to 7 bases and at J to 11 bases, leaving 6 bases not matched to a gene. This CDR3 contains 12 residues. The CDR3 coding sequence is TGTGCCAGCACAGGGACAGGGATACTTCAGTACTTC. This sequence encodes CASTGTGILQYF.

CDR3 loop: CASSLPLANAYEQYF. As DNA, the CDR3 is TGTGCCAGCAGTTTACCTTTGGCGAATGCCTACGAGCAGTACTTC. The J gene is TRBJ2-7, the V gene TRBV28; D uncertain. Trimming left V 2 bases short and J 2 bases short, with 13 bases between. CDR1 is MDHEN and CDR2 is SYDVKM in the germline V gene. The CDR3 consists of 15 residues.

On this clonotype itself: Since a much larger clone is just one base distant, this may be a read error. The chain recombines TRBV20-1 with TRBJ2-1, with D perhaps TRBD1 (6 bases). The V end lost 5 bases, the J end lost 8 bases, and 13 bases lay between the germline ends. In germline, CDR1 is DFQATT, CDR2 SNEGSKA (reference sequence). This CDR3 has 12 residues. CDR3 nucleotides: TGCAGTGCTGGAAACAGGGACCATGAGCAGTTCTTC. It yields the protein CSAGNRDHEQFF.

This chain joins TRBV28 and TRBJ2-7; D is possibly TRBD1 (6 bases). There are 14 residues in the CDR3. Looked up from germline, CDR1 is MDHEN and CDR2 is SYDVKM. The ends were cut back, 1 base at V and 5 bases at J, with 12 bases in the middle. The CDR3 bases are TGTGCCAGCAGTTTATTACAGGGATACCACGAGCAGTACTTC. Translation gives CASSLLQGYHEQYF.

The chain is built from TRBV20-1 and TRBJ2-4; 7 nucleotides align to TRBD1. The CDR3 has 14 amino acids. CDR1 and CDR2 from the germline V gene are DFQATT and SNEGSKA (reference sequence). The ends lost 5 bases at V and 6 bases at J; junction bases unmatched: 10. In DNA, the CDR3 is TGCAGTGCTGAACAGGGGACAGTCGGAAACATTCAGTACTTC. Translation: CSAEQGTVGNIQYF.

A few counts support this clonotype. The chain's CDR3 is CASSTPGQGPYGYTF. CDR3 DNA sequence: TGTGCCAGCAGTACACCGGGACAGGGGCCCTATGGCTACACCTTC. This chain connects TRBV6-5 to TRBJ1-2; TRBD1 aligns across 10 bases. The CDR3 runs 15 residues. The junction had 7 bases not matched to a gene; V was cut back by 5 bases and J by 4 bases. Germline-derived CDR1 and CDR2 are MNHEY and SVGAGI.

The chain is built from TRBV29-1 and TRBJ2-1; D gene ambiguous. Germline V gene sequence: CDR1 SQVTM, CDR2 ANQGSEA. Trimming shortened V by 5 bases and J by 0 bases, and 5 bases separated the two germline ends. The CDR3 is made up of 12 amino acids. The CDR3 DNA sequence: TGCAGCGTTCTCGACTCCTACAATGAGCAGTTCTTC. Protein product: CSVLDSYNEQFF.